The T cell receptor (beta chain) described here comes from a study of blood T cell repertoires in COVID-19. Two negative PCRs, clearance, or symptom resolution characterized the recovered Cohort 3 donors. Using immunoSEQ multiplex PCR, the repertoire was profiled, and TCRdb retains in-frame clones only, with some absent. The sample comprises about 200,000 clones, about 80% of which are singletons, and over 6.5% rests with the top ten. This clone was seen only a few times. Other DNA sequences in this specimen translate into the identical CDR3. CDR1 and CDR2 from the germline V gene are SNHLY and FYNNEI. The CDR3 totals 12 residues. The V gene lost 3 bases and the J gene lost 7 bases, with 9 bases spanning the gap.

The sequence was obtained from a man in his forties or fifties who had recovered from COVID-19. Sequencing used PBMCs or T cells enriched from blood (not recorded which). The chain carries TRBV2 and TRBJ1-1; D is ambiguous. CDR3 bases: TGTGCCAGCAGTGAGTCCGTCCTTGAAGCTTTCTTT. Translating gives CASSESVLEAFF.